This T cell receptor beta chain stems from a study of control samples from healthy donors and cancer patients. Libraries were prepared by immunoSEQ multiplex PCR; TCRdb keeps only in-frame clonotypes and omits some of them. This sample has 130,000 or so clones, with roughly 91% found just once. Germline values: CDR1 SQVTM, CDR2 ANQGSEA. V dropped 2 bases and J dropped 4 bases, with 11 bases sitting between them. There are 13 residues in the CDR3. This clone was recorded only once. Sequencing was carried out using PBMCs. This sequence joins TRBV29-1 and TRBJ1-2; tentative D call: TRBD1 (6 bases). This TCR was recovered from a man aged 45 to 65 with head and neck cancer. The CDR3 bases are TGCAGCGTTGAATGGGGGGCCGGCTATGGCTACACCTTC. It translates to CSVEWGAGYGYTF.